The sequence of this T cell receptor beta chain was determined in a study of naive and memory T cell subsets (dated by TCRdb to about 2017). About the study as a whole: In the figure summarizing the skin biopsy and whole blood samples, ten or so blood donors, 7 tuberculin skin test biopsies and 3 saline control biopsies were reported. PCR2 was typically performed as a SYBR Green qPCR that was stopped at a set threshold, although end-point PCR (roughly 6 cycles) could be used instead for low-input samples. Skin biopsies were taken from tuberculin skin test sites or from saline-injected control sites and were processed for RNA extraction as described before. General study outcomes and caveats: The potential sensitivity of the RNA-based method to TCR transcript changes with T cell activation and differentiation was acknowledged. The paper did not give details of skin biopsy collection and RNA processing, instead referencing earlier studies for those details. Higher TCR numbers at tuberculin skin test sites were interpreted as T cell infiltration of a delayed type IV hypersensitivity reaction. TCR sequences were reportedly recovered from both skin biopsy types, with far more TCRs at tuberculin skin test sites.

Library method: UMI-ligation and nested PCR. The ligated cDNA was amplified by four rounds of PCR, in which nested alpha and beta constant region primers were used together with the SP2 primer. For the blood and skin samples, TCR RNA was reverse transcribed with SuperScript IV using primers for the alpha and beta constant regions. T4 RNA ligase 1 was used to ligate an oligonucleotide containing the Illumina SP2 primer and a UMI to the 3' end of the cDNA. To prevent hairpin formation, the 12-nucleotide UMI was made up of two random hexamers with an eight-base spacer between them. From the second PCR onward, TCR alpha and beta chain libraries were processed separately, and dual indexing was applied for multiplexing. After pooling, the indexed libraries were analyzed by capillary electrophoresis and sequenced on either an Illumina MiSeq or NextSeq. PhiX DNA at roughly 4.5-7.5% was added to the libraries to raise base diversity and improve cluster recognition. The original methods were these. Demultiplexor pulled UMIs out of read 2, joined the UMIs with the TCR sequence from read 1, and separated reads according to sample indices. V and J genes and V-J junctions were identified by Decombinator, and each TCR was assigned a five-part identifier that included V and J deletions. Collapsinator used UMIs to correct sequencing errors and PCR amplification heterogeneity, producing a UMI-based abundance for each TCR. Identifiers were converted to nucleotide sequence by CDR3Translator and translated to amino acids, and CDR3 regions were extracted on the basis of terminal motifs. After normalization to the amount of input RNA, error-corrected alpha and beta TCR counts from blood and skin were compared. The raw public data were reprocessed by TCRdb itself: fastp quality trimming at Q25, MiXCR clonotype calling, in-frame beta chains only. Each entry is one CDR3 protein sequence, shown with its most common DNA and genes. TCRdb's processing, not the authors', yielded these V and J calls. This sample comprises 25,000 to 35,000 distinct CDR3 sequences, about 6.9% of them detected only once. Over 3% of the sample goes to the ten largest clones.

CDR1 and CDR2 are read off the germline V gene as SNHLY and FYNNEI. The cysteine opens and the phenylalanine closes a CDR3 of 13 amino acids. The read is trimmed to its CDR3 DNA, 39 bases read in frame from base 1. The germline V end is reduced by 8 bases and the J end by 5 bases; junction bases left unmatched: 3. About this clonotype itself: What antigen it recognizes has not been identified. No per-base quality is available; no much larger clone lies one base away.

Per the publication, the treatment or condition label means: skin biopsy from PPD injection site in Mantoux-positive individual. The study described a robust, sensitive protocol for amplifying, sequencing and analyzing TCRs, using 3' ligation of a UMI-containing oligonucleotide to TCR cDNA. Tuberculin skin test biopsies came from sites injected with PPD in individuals with a positive Mantoux test. Total RNA, without cell sorting, was DNase treated with RQ1 DNase before reverse transcription, targeting roughly 1 to 1000 ng input. Libraries were prepared from skin biopsies and whole blood to test how robust the pipeline was in samples where T cells are a minority population.

The TCR originated in an adult in good health. Here the sequenced sample was skin, taken from a tuberculin skin test site. Recombination joined TRBV2 with TRBJ1-5; 10 bases in between match TRBD1. CDR3 region: CASEGQGYQPQHF. The DNA reads TGTGCCAGCGAGGGACAGGGGTATCAGCCCCAGCATTTT.